A selection of T cell receptor beta chains follows, all from one sample in a study of cytomegalovirus exposure and HLA in healthy donors. The method was immunoSEQ multiplex PCR; TCRdb's version includes in-frame clones alone and lacks a portion of them. The sample has more than 120,000 clones, about 84% seen once. Sequenced material: PBMCs. The receptors originated from a woman in her 40s in good health and CMV-seropositive. The CDR3 runs from the conserved cysteine through the conserved F or W. The order of the fields is clone size, V gene, D gene, J gene, CDR3 length, CDR3 DNA, CDR3 protein. A D gene is named only where the DNA matches it firmly. Size is stated for part of the rows, as once, few or many counts, or as a class when the clone is expanded.

>-|TRBV28|-|TRBJ2-7|12
TGTGCCAGCAGTTCGGGGTCTACGGAGCAGTACTTC
CASSSGSTEQYF
>-|TRBV7-8|TRBD1|TRBJ2-2|15
TGTGCCAGCGGATTCTCGACAGGGGGTGCTGGGGAGCTGTTTTTT
CASGFSTGGAGELFF
>-|TRBV5-1|TRBD2|TRBJ2-2|14
TGCGCCACCTCGTTAGCGGGAAACACCGGGGAGCTGTTTTTT
CATSLAGNTGELFF
>once|TRBV30|-|TRBJ1-2|14
TGTGCCTGGAGTAAGGCGCTCGGGAACTATGGCTACACCTTC
CAWSKALGNYGYTF
>-|TRBV5-4|TRBD1|TRBJ1-4|15
TGTGCCAGCAGCTTCGGGCAGGGGGCGGATGAAAAACTGTTTTTT
CASSFGQGADEKLFF
>-|TRBV7-8|TRBD2|TRBJ2-1|13
TGTGCCAGCAGCTTAGTTTTAGCGGGAGAAGGGTTCTTC
CASSLVLAGEGFF
>-|TRBV19|-|TRBJ1-5|13
TGTGCCGGGAGTGGGGGGGAGAGTCAGCCCCAGCATTTT
CAGSGGESQPQHF
>-|TRBV27|-|TRBJ1-3|18
TGTGCCAGCAGTTTTCCCTCCCTAGCCGGGACACCCGGAAACACCATATATTTT
CASSFPSLAGTPGNTIYF
>few|TRBV19|TRBD1|TRBJ2-7|15
TGTGCCAGTAGTCCCCCGGGACAGGGGGGAGTCGAGCAGTACTTC
CASSPPGQGGVEQYF
>-|TRBV10-3|-|TRBJ2-2|15
TGTGCCATCAGCGATCGACAAGCGAACACCGGGGAGCTGTTTTTT
CAISDRQANTGELFF
>-|TRBV5-1|-|TRBJ2-1|15
TGCGCCAGCAGCCCCCAGGGTCTTTCCTACAATGAGCAGTTCTTC
CASSPQGLSYNEQFF
>-|TRBV7-7|TRBD2|TRBJ2-5|12
TGTGCTACGGGAGGGCGAGGCGAGACCCAGTACTTC
CATGGRGETQYF
>-|TRBV27|-|TRBJ2-7|14
TGTGCCAGCAGCCTCGGCCTCGGAGCCTACGAGCAGTACTTC
CASSLGLGAYEQYF
>-|TRBV4-2|-|TRBJ2-2|17
TGTGCCAGCAGCCGTTCTACAACGCGGGATGGGACCGGGGAGCTGTTTTTT
CASSRSTTRDGTGELFF
>-|TRBV18|-|TRBJ1-1|12
TGTGCCAGCTCTGAGAAGATGCCTGAAGCTTTCTTT
CASSEKMPEAFF
>once|TRBV11-2|TRBD1|TRBJ1-1|14
TGTGCCAGCAGCAGAGACAGGGGTGCAACTGAAGCTTTCTTT
CASSRDRGATEAFF
>few|TRBV2|TRBD1|TRBJ1-2|16
TGTGCCAGCAGCCAAGTGGGGGTACAGGGGGGGGATGGCTACACCTTC
CASSQVGVQGGDGYTF
>-|TRBV18|TRBD1|TRBJ2-2|15
TGTGCCAGCTCACCCGGGACAGGGAACACCGGGGAGCTGTTTTTT
CASSPGTGNTGELFF
>many|TRBV5-7|-|TRBJ1-4|11
TGTGCCAATCTCCGGTTCGAAAAACTGTTTTTT
CANLRFEKLFF
>-|TRBV7-3|TRBD1|TRBJ2-2|19
TGTGCCAGCAGCTTAATGGGGCCGGGACAGGGGGGAGAGACCGGGGAGCTGTTTTTT
CASSLMGPGQGGETGELFF
>-|TRBV15|-|TRBJ2-7|15
TGTGCCACCAGCAGAGATCCAGGGTCGGGCTACGAGCAGTACTTC
CATSRDPGSGYEQYF
>-|TRBV5-1|-|TRBJ1-1|15
TGCGCCAGCAGCCCCCGGGAGGCAGGGAACACTGAAGCTTTCTTT
CASSPREAGNTEAFF
>-|TRBV9|TRBD2|TRBJ2-1|17
TGTGCCAGCAGCGTCGGGACTAGCGGGTTGGGCTACAATGAGCAGTTCTTC
CASSVGTSGLGYNEQFF
>-|TRBV7-7|TRBD2|TRBJ2-1|16
TGTGCTAGCAGCCCCGCGGGACTAGCGGCCAACAATGAGCAGTTCTTC
CASSPAGLAANNEQFF